The T cell receptor (beta chain) described here comes from a study of vaccination and CD4 T cells after COVID-19. The treatment is: roughly 10-day PBMC culture with coronavirus spike peptide pools or control peptides (ViraFEST assay). Worth noting for this clonotype: Its specificity is unknown.

Scientists ran DNA taken from cultured CD4+ T cells through the Oncomine TCR Beta short-read assay for sequencing. MiXCR, run by TCRdb on the PCR reads, gives a single entry per CDR3 protein. Here the sample spans 7,000 to 8,000 distinct CDR3 sequences, 20% being singletons. V was clipped by 6 bases and J by 3 bases, with 18 bases between them. Germline V CDR1 and CDR2: LNHDA, SQIVND (reference sequence). This CDR3 is built from 16 residues. The chain employs TRBV19 and TRBJ2-1, with D maybe TRBD2 (5 bases). The source of this sequence is a human donor who had recovered from COVID-19. Source: CD4+ T cells from blood, cultured in vitro, taken after SARS-CoV-2 vaccination. The CDR3 bases are TGTGCCAGTAGGCGGTCCCTCAGCGGCAACTACAATGAGCAGTTCTTC. This gives the protein CASRRSLSGNYNEQFF.